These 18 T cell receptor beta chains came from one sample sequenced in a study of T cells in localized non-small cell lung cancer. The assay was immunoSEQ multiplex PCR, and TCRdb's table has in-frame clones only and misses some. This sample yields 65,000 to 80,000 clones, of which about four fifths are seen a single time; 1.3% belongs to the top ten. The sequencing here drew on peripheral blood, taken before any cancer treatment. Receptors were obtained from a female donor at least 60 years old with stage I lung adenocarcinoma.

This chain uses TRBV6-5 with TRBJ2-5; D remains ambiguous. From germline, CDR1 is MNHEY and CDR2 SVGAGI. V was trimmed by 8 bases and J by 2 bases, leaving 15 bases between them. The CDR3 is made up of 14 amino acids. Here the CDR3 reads CASALTSRQETQYF. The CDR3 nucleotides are TGTGCCAGCGCCTTGACCAGCAGACAAGAGACCCAGTACTTC.

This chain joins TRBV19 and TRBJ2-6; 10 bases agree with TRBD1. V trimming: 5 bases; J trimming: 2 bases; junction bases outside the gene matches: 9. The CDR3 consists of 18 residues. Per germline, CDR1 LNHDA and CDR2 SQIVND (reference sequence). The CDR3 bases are TGTGCCAGTAGTGGGCTTTTGGGACAGGGGACTGGGGCCAACGTCCTGACTTTC. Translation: CASSGLLGQGTGANVLTF. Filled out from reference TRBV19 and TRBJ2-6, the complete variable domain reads DGGITQSPKYLFRKEGQNVTLSCEQNLNHDAMYWYRQDPGQGLRLIYYSQIVNDFQKGDIAEGYSVSREKKESFPLTVTSAQKNPTAFYLCASSGLLGQGTGANVLTFGAGSRLTVL.

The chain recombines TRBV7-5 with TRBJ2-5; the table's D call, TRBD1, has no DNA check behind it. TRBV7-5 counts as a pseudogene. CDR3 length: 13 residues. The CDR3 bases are TGTGTCAGAAGCTTGGGGACAAAAGAGACCCAGTACTTC. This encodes CVRSLGTKETQYF.

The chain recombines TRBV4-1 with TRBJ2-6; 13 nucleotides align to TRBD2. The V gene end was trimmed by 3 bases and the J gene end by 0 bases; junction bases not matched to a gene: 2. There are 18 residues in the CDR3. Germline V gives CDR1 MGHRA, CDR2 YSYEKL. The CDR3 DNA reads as TGCGCCAGCAGCCAGACTAGCGGGGGGACCTCTGGGGCCAACGTCCTGACTTTC. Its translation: CASSQTSGGTSGANVLTF.

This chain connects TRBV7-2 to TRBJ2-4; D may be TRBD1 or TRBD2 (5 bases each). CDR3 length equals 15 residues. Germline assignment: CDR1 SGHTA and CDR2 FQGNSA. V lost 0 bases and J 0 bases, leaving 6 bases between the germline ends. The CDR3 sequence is CASSLAGVAKNIQYF. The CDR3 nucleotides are TGTGCCAGCAGCTTAGCGGGGGTAGCCAAAAACATTCAGTACTTC.

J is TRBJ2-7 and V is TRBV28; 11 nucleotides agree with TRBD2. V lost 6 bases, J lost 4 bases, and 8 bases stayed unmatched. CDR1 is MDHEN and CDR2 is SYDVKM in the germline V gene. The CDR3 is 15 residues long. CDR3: CASSQTSGTLYEQYF. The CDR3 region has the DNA TGTGCCAGCAGCCAGACTAGCGGGACCCTATACGAGCAGTACTTC.

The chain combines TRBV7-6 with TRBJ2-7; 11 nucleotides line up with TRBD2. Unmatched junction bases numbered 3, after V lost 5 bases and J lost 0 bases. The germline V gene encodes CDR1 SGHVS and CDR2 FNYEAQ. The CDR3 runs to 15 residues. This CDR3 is CASSQLAGVSYEQYF. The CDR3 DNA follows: TGTGCCAGCAGCCAACTAGCGGGGGTCTCCTACGAGCAGTACTTC.

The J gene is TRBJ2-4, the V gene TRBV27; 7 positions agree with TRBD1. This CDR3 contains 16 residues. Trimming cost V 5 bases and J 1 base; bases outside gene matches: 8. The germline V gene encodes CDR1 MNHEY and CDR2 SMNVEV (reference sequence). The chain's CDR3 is CASSATGRGAKNIQYF. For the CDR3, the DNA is TGTGCCAGCAGTGCGACAGGGCGAGGGGCCAAAAACATTCAGTACTTC.

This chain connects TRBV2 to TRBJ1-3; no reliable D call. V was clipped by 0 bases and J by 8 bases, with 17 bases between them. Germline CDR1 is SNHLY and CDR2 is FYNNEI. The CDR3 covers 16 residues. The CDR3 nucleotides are TGTGCCAGCAGTGAAGCCGGTGTTAACTCTGGGGACACCATATATTTT. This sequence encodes CASSEAGVNSGDTIYF.

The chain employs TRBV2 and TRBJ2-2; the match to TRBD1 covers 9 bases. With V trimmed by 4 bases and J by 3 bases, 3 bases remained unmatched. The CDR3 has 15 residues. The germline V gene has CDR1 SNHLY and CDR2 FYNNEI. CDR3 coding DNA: TGTGCCAGCAGTGGGGGGACAGGGTACACCGGGGAGCTGTTTTTT. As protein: CASSGGTGYTGELFF.

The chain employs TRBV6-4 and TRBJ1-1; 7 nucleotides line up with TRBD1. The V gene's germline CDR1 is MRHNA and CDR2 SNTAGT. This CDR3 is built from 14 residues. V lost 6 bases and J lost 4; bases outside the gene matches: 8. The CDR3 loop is CASRGDRSSTEAFF. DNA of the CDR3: TGTGCCAGCAGGGGGGACAGATCGAGCACTGAAGCTTTCTTT.

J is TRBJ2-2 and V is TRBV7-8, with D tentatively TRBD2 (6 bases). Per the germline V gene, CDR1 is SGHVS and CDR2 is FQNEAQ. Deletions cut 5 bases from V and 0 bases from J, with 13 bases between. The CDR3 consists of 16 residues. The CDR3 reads CASSLRDLPNTGELFF. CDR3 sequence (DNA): TGTGCCAGCAGCCTCCGGGACTTGCCGAACACCGGGGAGCTGTTTTTT.

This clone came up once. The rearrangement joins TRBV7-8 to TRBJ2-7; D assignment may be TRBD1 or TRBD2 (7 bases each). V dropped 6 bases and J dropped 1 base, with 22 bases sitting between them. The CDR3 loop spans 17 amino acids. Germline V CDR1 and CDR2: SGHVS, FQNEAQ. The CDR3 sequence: CASSQGGGPSGSYEQYF. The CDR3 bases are TGTGCCAGCAGTCAGGGGGGGGGTCCTAGCGGTTCCTACGAGCAGTACTTC. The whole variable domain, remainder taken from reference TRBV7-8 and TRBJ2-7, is GAGVSQSPRYKVAKRGQDVALRCDPISGHVSLFWYQQALGQGPEFLTYFQNEAQLDKSGLPSDRFFAERPEGSVSTLKIQRTQQEDSAVYLCASSQGGGPSGSYEQYFGPGTRLTVT.

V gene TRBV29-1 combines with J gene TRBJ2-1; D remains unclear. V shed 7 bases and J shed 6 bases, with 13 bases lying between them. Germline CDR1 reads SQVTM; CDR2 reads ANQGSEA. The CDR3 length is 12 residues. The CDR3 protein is CSAQVASNEQFF. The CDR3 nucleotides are TGCAGCGCGCAAGTGGCATCCAATGAGCAGTTCTTC.

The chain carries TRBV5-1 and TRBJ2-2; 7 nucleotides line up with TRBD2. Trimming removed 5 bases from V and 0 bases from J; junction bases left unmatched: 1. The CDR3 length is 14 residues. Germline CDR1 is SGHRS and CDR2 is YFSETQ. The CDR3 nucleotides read TGCGCCAGCAGGGGACTAACGAACACCGGGGAGCTGTTTTTT. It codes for CASRGLTNTGELFF. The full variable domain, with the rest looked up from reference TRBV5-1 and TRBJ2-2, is KAGVTQTPRYLIKTRGQQVTLSCSPISGHRSVSWYQQTPGQGLQFLFEYFSETQRNKGNFPGRFSGRQFSNSRSEMNVSTLELGDSALYLCASRGLTNTGELFFGEGSRLTVL.

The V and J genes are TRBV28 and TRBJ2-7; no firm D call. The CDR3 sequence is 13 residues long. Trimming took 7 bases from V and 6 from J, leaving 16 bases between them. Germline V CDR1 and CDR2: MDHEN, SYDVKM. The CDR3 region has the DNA TGTGCCAGCACCGCAGGCGCCCCGGGCGAGCAGTACTTC. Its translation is CASTAGAPGEQYF. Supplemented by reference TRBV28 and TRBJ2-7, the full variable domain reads DVKVTQSSRYLVKRTGEKVFLECVQDMDHENMFWYRQDPGLGLRLIYFSYDVKMKEKGDIPEGYSVSREKKERFSLILESASTNQTSMYLCASTAGAPGEQYFGPGTRLTVT.

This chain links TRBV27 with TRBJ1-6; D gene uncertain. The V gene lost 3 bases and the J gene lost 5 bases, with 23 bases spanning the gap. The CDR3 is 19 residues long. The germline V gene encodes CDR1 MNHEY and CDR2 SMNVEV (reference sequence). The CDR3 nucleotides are TGTGCCAGCAGTTTCGGGAATTTGAATCTAAAAATTCATAATTCACCCCTCCACTTT. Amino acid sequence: CASSFGNLNLKIHNSPLHF.

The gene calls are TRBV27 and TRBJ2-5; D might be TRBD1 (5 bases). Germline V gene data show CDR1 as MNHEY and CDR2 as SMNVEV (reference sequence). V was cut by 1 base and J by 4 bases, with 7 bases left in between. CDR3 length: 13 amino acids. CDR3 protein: CASSLLRGETQYF. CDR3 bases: TGTGCCAGCAGTTTATTAAGGGGAGAGACCCAGTACTTC.